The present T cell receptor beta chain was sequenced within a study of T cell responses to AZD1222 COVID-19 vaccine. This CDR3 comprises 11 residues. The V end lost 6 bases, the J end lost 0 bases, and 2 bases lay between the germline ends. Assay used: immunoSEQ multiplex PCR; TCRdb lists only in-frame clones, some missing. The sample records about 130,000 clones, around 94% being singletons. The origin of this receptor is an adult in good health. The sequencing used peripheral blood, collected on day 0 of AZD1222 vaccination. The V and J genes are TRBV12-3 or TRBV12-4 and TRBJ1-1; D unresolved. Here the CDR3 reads CASRVNTEAFF. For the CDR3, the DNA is TGTGCCAGCAGAGTGAACACTGAAGCTTTCTTT.